This T cell receptor (beta chain) emerged from a study of vaccination and CD4 T cells after COVID-19. The overall study: The study enrolled six male and four female convalescents, two of whom were Hispanic. Overlapping spike peptides of SARS-CoV-2, HCoV-NL63, HCoV-OC43 and HCoV-229E were used, and cells were stimulated with them.

Oncomine TCR Beta short-read sequencing was applied to DNA from cultured CD4+ T cells. Genomic DNA was isolated from cultured CD4+ T cells. TCRdb re-analysed the PCR reads in MiXCR, keeping a single row per CDR3 protein. The repertoire holds about 13,000 distinct CDR3 sequences, nearly 80% seen once, with around 30% in the top ten. Documented treatment: roughly 10-day PBMC culture with coronavirus spike peptide pools or control peptides (ViraFEST assay). Concerning this clonotype itself: As yet, its antigen is unknown.

This CDR3 is built from 16 residues. The V end lost 5 bases, the J end lost 1 base, and 15 bases lay between the germline ends. Germline V gives CDR1 MDHEN, CDR2 SYDVKM. Sequenced sample: CD4+ T cells from blood, cultured in vitro. The J gene is TRBJ1-5, the V gene TRBV28, with D uncertain. This clonotype originated in a human donor who had recovered from COVID-19. The CDR3 loop is CASSPQDVPSNQPQHF. The CDR3 region has the DNA TGTGCCAGCAGTCCCCAGGACGTACCAAGCAATCAGCCCCAGCATTTT.